What follows are 24 T cell receptor beta chains derived from one specimen sequenced in a study of OX40 agonist ivuxolimab in advanced cancers. Using immunoSEQ multiplex PCR, the repertoire was profiled, and TCRdb retains in-frame clones only, with some absent. The sample includes approximately 76,000 clones, 80% to 90% of them seen just once. The sample was CD4+ or CD8+ T cells sorted from blood, taken in a trial of the OX40 agonist ivuxolimab. The origin of the receptors is an adult with an advanced solid tumor such as melanoma, head and neck, liver or kidney cancer.

The chain has TRBV5-1 and TRBJ2-2; a weak D match, TRBD1 (6 bases). V lost 4 bases and J 4 bases, leaving 14 bases between the germline ends. CDR3 length equals 15 residues. The germline CDR1 and CDR2 sequences are SGHRS and YFSETQ. The CDR3 spells CASSPTQGPTGELFF. DNA of the CDR3: TGCGCCAGCAGCCCTACACAGGGACCCACCGGGGAGCTGTTTTTT.

The chain joins TRBV25-1 to TRBJ2-5; TRBD1 matches at 7 bases. The DNA end is more similar to TRBJ2-7, so the J call may be wrong. The germline V gene has CDR1 MGHDK and CDR2 SYGVNS. CDR3 size: 14 residues. CDR3 region: CASSGGQISYEQYF. The CDR3 DNA reads TGTGCCAGCAGTGGGGGACAGATTTCCTACGAGCAGTACTTC.

The chain uses TRBV7-2 and TRBJ2-1; a possible D gene is TRBD2 (7 bases). The CDR3 runs 17 residues. V lost 5 bases and J lost 1, with 18 bases in between. Germline V gene data show CDR1 as SGHTA and CDR2 as FQGNSA. CDR3 amino acids: CASSIDLGGPSYNEQFF. The CDR3 bases are TGTGCCAGCAGCATCGACCTGGGGGGGCCATCCTACAATGAGCAGTTCTTC.

The chain carries TRBV30 and TRBJ2-7, with D uncertain. Germline values: CDR1 GTSNPN, CDR2 SVGIG (reference sequence). The ends were cut back, 8 bases at V and 2 bases at J, with 13 bases in the middle. The CDR3 spans 12 residues. Here the CDR3 DNA reads TGTGCCGGGGAAGCCGCGGCCTACGAGCAGTACTTC. It is translated as CAGEAAAYEQYF. Full variable domain (remainder filled in from reference TRBV30 and TRBJ2-7): SQTIHQWPATLVQPVGSPLSLECTVEGTSNPNLYWYRQAAGRGLQLLFYSVGIGQISSEVPQNLSASRPQDRQFILSSKKLLLSDSGFYLCAGEAAAYEQYFGPGTRLTVT.

The genes are TRBV30 and TRBJ1-4, with 8 nucleotides matching TRBD1. This CDR3 has 13 residues. Germline loops: CDR1 GTSNPN, CDR2 SVGIG (reference sequence). Trimming at V came to 2 bases and at J to 7 bases, leaving 3 bases not matched to a gene. As DNA, the CDR3 is TGTGCCTGGAGTCCGACAGGGGTTGAAAAACTGTTTTTT. Its translation is CAWSPTGVEKLFF.

The V call is TRBV11-2, the J call TRBJ1-3; the D gene is possibly TRBD1 (6 bases). Germline assignment: CDR1 SGHAT and CDR2 FQNNGV. The CDR3 is 14 residues long. V lost 5 bases and J 4 bases, leaving 12 bases between the germline ends. CDR3 bases: TGTGCCAGCAGCACCCACAGGGACGGAAACACCATATATTTT. As protein: CASSTHRDGNTIYF.

This sequence joins TRBV5-6 and TRBJ2-7, with D unresolved. Deletions cut 3 bases from V and 6 bases from J, with 10 bases between. CDR1 and CDR2 (germline): SGHDT, YYEEEE. This CDR3 comprises 12 residues. CDR3 amino acids: CASSSLPGEQYF. In DNA, the CDR3 is TGTGCCAGCAGCTCCCTCCCCGGCGAGCAGTACTTC.

The chain carries TRBV5-1 and TRBJ2-5; the D is unclear. The DNA end is more similar to TRBJ2-7, so the J call may be wrong. The CDR3 sequence is 14 residues long. Per the germline V gene, CDR1 is SGHRS and CDR2 is YFSETQ. The CDR3 nucleotides read TGCGCCAGCAAGAACGGTTCCACCTCCTACGAGCAGTACTTC. Its protein is CASKNGSTSYEQYF.

V usage is TRBV15 and J usage is TRBJ1-6; 8 nucleotides line up with TRBD1. Trimming at V came to 5 bases and at J to 7 bases, leaving 7 bases not matched to a gene. The germline V gene encodes CDR1 LNHNV and CDR2 YYDKDF (reference sequence). There are 15 residues in the CDR3. This CDR3 reads CATSLLRGQNSPLHF. For the CDR3, the DNA is TGTGCCACCAGCCTACTCAGGGGGCAAAATTCACCCCTCCACTTT. Together with reference TRBV15 and TRBJ1-6, the CDR3 gives the full variable domain: DAMVIQNPRYQVTQFGKPVTLSCSQTLNHNVMYWYQQKSSQAPKLLFHYYDKDFNNEADTPDNFQSRRPNTSFCFLDIRSPGLGDTAMYLCATSLLRGQNSPLHFGNGTRLTVT.

The chain carries TRBV10-1 and TRBJ2-3; D is tentatively TRBD1 or TRBD2 (6 bases each). Germline CDR1 and CDR2: WNHNN and SYGVQD (reference sequence). CDR3 size: 16 residues. Trimming removed 3 bases at V and 2 bases at J, with 15 bases between. CDR3 DNA sequence: TGCGCCAGCAGTGACCTAAGAGGGGGGCCCACAGATACGCAGTATTTT. Amino acids: CASSDLRGGPTDTQYF.

The chain joins TRBV5-6 to TRBJ2-1, with D uncertain. Germline V lookup: CDR1 SGHDT, CDR2 YYEEEE. The CDR3 totals 13 residues. Trimming took off 1 base at V and 4 bases at J, with 6 bases between the two ends. CDR3 DNA: TGTGCCAGCAGCTTGAGCTCGTACAATGAGCAGTTCTTC. Residues: CASSLSSYNEQFF.

The gene calls are TRBV19 and TRBJ2-5, with D possibly being TRBD1 (6 bases). Germline CDR1 reads LNHDA; CDR2 reads SQIVND (reference sequence). This CDR3 is built from 15 residues. Trimming shortened V by 9 bases and J by 2 bases, and 19 bases separated the two germline ends. The CDR3 here is CARIPTGTSQETQYF. CDR3 coding DNA: TGTGCCAGGATACCGACCGGGACATCTCAAGAGACCCAGTACTTC.

The chain employs TRBV29-1 and TRBJ2-1, with 9 bases lining up with TRBD1. J lost 4 bases, V lost 7 bases, and 8 bases had no gene match. CDR1 and CDR2 from the germline V gene are SQVTM and ANQGSEA. This CDR3 is built from 14 residues. Here the CDR3 DNA reads TGCAGCGCCCTGCCGGGACAGGGTTACAATGAGCAGTTCTTC. Residues: CSALPGQGYNEQFF.

The chain has TRBV28 and TRBJ2-7; possibly TRBD1 for D (6 bases). Trimming left V 6 bases short and J 2 bases short, with 14 bases between. Germline assignment: CDR1 MDHEN and CDR2 SYDVKM. This CDR3 has 14 amino acids. CDR3 sequence reads: CASSPGQKTYEQYF. The CDR3 DNA reads as TGTGCCAGCAGCCCAGGACAGAAAACCTACGAGCAGTACTTC.

The V call is TRBV10-3, the J call TRBJ1-3; 8 bases match TRBD1. The CDR3 runs 14 residues. Trimming at V came to 6 bases and at J to 2 bases, leaving 3 bases not matched to a gene. Germline CDR1 is ENHRY and CDR2 is SYGVKD. This chain's CDR3 is CAIRTTGAGNTIYF. CDR3 DNA: TGTGCCATCAGGACGACAGGGGCTGGAAACACCATATATTTT.

This chain uses TRBV7-8 with TRBJ2-7; tentatively, D is TRBD2 (7 bases). The germline V gene has CDR1 SGHVS and CDR2 FQNEAQ. With 1 base removed from V and 4 bases from J, the gap between germline ends came to 14 bases. CDR3 length: 15 residues. CDR3 nucleotide sequence: TGTGCCAGCAGCTTAGTAGGGGGGGCGGGTTACGAGCAGTACTTC. Its translation: CASSLVGGAGYEQYF.

V is TRBV28 and J is TRBJ2-7; 7 bases are a match to TRBD2. The CDR3 length is 13 residues. The J segment lost 6 bases and the V segment lost 5 bases, leaving 7 bases of the junction unmatched. Germline CDR1 MDHEN, CDR2 SYDVKM. CDR3 residues: CASSPMGRGEQYF. The CDR3, as DNA: TGTGCCAGCAGTCCGATGGGGAGGGGCGAGCAGTACTTC.

The chain combines TRBV4-3 with TRBJ2-7; D is uncertain. Germline lookup yields CDR1 LGHNA and CDR2 YSLEER. Trimming stripped 0 bases from V and 0 bases from J, with 12 bases between. The CDR3 totals 16 residues. CDR3 protein: CASSQDSTGSSYEQYF. In nucleotides, the CDR3 is TGCGCCAGCAGCCAAGATTCGACTGGTAGCTCCTACGAGCAGTACTTC.

The genes are TRBV6-6 and TRBJ2-5, with 10 positions matching TRBD2. Germline CDR1 MNHNY, CDR2 SVGAGI (reference sequence). The CDR3 is 16 amino acids. V gave up 0 bases and J gave up 5 bases; unmatched junction bases: 6. The CDR3 sequence is CASSYSSGRVGETQYF. Here the CDR3 DNA reads TGTGCCAGCAGTTACTCGAGCGGGAGGGTGGGGGAGACCCAGTACTTC.

V usage is TRBV2 and J usage is TRBJ1-3; D uncertain. This CDR3 region has 15 residues. The germline gives CDR1 SNHLY, CDR2 FYNNEI. V shed 1 base and J shed 0 bases, with 7 bases lying between them. The CDR3 loop reads CASSEGATSGNTIYF. Written as DNA, the CDR3 is TGTGCCAGCAGTGAAGGGGCGACCTCTGGAAACACCATATATTTT.

The rearrangement uses TRBV5-6 and TRBJ2-1; the D gene could be TRBD1 or TRBD2 (6 bases each). V lost 4 bases and J lost 5, with 19 bases in between. The CDR3 spans 16 residues. CDR1 SGHDT and CDR2 YYEEEE come from the germline V gene. The CDR3 DNA is TGTGCCAGCAGCCACATTGATAGGGGGGCTAACAATGAGCAGTTCTTC. Translation gives CASSHIDRGANNEQFF.

The gene calls are TRBV11-2 and TRBJ2-5; D is possibly TRBD2 (5 bases). Trimming removed 1 base at V and 4 bases at J, with 13 bases between. Germline CDR1 SGHAT, CDR2 FQNNGV. This CDR3 has 15 amino acids. This chain's CDR3 is CASSLGRGWGETQYF. CDR3 DNA: TGTGCCAGCAGCTTAGGCCGGGGATGGGGAGAGACCCAGTACTTC.

CDR3 bases: TGCGCCAGCAGCTTTGGGACAGGGGCGGTGGAGCAGTACTTC. It specifies CASSFGTGAVEQYF. This chain connects TRBV5-1 to TRBJ2-7, with TRBD1 identical over 10 bases. The CDR3 is 14 residues long. Trimming cost V 2 bases and J 7 bases; bases outside gene matches: 6. Germline CDR1 SGHRS, CDR2 YFSETQ.

Only a few counts were recorded for this clone. V usage is TRBV27 and J usage is TRBJ1-2, with TRBD1 identical over 8 bases. The CDR3 is 13 residues long. V was pared by 5 bases and J by 6 bases, with 5 bases of the junction left unmatched. Germline-derived CDR1 and CDR2 are MNHEY and SMNVEV (reference sequence). The DNA of the CDR3 is TGTGCCAGCAGTAGTCGGACAGGGAATGGCTACACCTTC. This encodes CASSSRTGNGYTF.